This entry is about one T cell receptor beta chain. Its antigen remains unknown. Researchers divided each subset's genomic DNA evenly across several immunoSEQ plates. The authors loaded roughly 200 ng DNA, tens of thousands of T cell genomes, into sorted-subset replicate PCRs. Sequencing was performed with immunoSEQ multiplex PCR; in TCRdb, only in-frame clones are kept and a portion is missing. The repertoire includes roughly 2 million clones, approximately 96% of them detected once, and roughly 0.13% sits in the top ten. The source of the sample is a study of shared clonotypes between healthy human individuals. Looking at the study overall: CD4 naive cells filled three plates per donor, CD4 memory three, CD8 naive two and CD8 memory one.

Germline V CDR1 and CDR2: LNHDA, SQIVND (reference sequence). The trim removed 1 base at V and 4 bases at J, leaving 9 bases unmatched. The CDR3 contains 16 residues. Broader study findings: Relative to clonotypes present in all four donors, those not shared had lower generation probabilities.

Sequenced: naive CD4+ T cells sorted from blood. As to subset: CD45RA+ positively selected. This clonotype was sampled from a man between 18 and 29 years old in good health. The chain couples TRBV19 to TRBJ2-7; 8 nucleotides match TRBD1. The CDR3 sequence: CASSIVGTGGKYEQYF. CDR3 coding DNA: TGTGCCAGTAGTATAGTAGGTACAGGGGGTAAGTACGAGCAGTACTTC.